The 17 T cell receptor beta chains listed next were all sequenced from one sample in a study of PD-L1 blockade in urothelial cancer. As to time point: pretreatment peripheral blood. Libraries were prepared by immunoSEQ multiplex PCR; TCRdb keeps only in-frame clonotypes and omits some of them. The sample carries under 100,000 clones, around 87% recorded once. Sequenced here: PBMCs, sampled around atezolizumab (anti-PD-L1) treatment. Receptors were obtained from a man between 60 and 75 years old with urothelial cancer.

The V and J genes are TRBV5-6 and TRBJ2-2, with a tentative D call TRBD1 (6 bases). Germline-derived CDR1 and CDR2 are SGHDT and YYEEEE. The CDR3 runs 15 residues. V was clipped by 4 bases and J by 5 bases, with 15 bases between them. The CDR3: CASSPSGVWTGELFF. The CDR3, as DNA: TGTGCCAGCAGCCCTTCAGGGGTTTGGACCGGGGAGCTGTTTTTT. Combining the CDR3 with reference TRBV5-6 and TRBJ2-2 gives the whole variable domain DAGVTQSPTHLIKTRGQQVTLRCSPKSGHDTVSWYQQALGQGPQFIFQYYEEEERQRGNFPDRFSGHQFPNYSSELNVNALLLGDSALYLCASSPSGVWTGELFFGEGSRLTVL.

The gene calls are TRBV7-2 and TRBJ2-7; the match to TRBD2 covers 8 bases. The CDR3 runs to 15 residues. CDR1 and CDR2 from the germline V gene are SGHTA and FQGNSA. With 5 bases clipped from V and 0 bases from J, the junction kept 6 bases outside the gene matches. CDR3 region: CASSRTSGSSYEQYF. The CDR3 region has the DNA TGTGCCAGCAGCCGAACTAGCGGCTCCTCCTACGAGCAGTACTTC.

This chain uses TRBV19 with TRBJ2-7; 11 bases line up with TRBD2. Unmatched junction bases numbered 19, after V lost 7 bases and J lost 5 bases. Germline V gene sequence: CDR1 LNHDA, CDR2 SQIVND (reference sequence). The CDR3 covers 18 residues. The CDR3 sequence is CASKGGRIATSGSDEQYF. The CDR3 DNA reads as TGTGCCAGTAAAGGGGGGCGAATCGCTACTAGCGGGAGTGACGAGCAGTACTTC.

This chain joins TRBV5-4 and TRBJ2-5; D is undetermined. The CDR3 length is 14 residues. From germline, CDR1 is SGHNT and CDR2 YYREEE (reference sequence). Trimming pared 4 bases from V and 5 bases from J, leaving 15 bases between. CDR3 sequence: CASSAWASRETQYF. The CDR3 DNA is TGTGCCAGCAGCGCGTGGGCCTCCAGGGAGACCCAGTACTTC.

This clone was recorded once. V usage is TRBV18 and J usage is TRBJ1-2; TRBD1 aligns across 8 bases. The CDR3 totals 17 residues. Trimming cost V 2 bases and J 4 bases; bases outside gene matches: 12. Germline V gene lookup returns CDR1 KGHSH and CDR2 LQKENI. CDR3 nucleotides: TGTGCCAGCTCACCAGAGACAGGGGACTTGGTGAGCTATGGCTACACCTTC. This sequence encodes CASSPETGDLVSYGYTF. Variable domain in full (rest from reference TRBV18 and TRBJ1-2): NAGVMQNPRHLVRRRGQEARLRCSPMKGHSHVYWYRQLPEEGLKFMVYLQKENIIDESGMPKERFSAEFPKEGPSILRIQQVVRGDSAAYFCASSPETGDLVSYGYTFGSGTRLTVV.

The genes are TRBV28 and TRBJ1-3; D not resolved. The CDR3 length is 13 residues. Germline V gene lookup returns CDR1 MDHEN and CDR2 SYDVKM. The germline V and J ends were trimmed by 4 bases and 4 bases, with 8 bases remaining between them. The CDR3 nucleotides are TGTGCCAGCAGTTCCCCCGTCGGAAACACCATATATTTT. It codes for CASSSPVGNTIYF.

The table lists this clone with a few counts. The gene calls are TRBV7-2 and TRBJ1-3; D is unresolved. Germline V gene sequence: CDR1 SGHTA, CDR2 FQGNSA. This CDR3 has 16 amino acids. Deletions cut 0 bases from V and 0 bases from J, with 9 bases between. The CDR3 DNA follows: TGTGCCAGCAGCTTAGCGCCAGGCCTCTCTGGAAACACCATATATTTT. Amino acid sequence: CASSLAPGLSGNTIYF.

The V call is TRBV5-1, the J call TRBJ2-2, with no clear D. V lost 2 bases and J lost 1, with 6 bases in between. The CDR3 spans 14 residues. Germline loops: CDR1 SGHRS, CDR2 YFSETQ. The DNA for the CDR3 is TGCGCCAGCAGCTTATCCGGGAACACCGGGGAGCTGTTTTTT. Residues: CASSLSGNTGELFF.

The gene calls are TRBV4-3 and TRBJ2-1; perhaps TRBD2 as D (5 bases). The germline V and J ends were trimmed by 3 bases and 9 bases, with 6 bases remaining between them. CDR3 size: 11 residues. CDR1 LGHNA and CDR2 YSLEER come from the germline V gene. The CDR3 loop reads CASSHSGEQFF. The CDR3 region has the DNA TGCGCCAGCAGCCACAGCGGTGAGCAGTTCTTC.

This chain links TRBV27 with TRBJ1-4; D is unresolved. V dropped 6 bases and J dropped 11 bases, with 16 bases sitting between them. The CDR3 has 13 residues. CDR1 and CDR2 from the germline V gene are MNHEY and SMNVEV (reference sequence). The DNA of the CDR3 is TGTGCCAGCAGGCGGCAGGAGGTCGGGAAACTGTTTTTT. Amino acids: CASRRQEVGKLFF. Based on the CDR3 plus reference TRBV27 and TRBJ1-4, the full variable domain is EAQVTQNPRYLITVTGKKLTVTCSQNMNHEYMSWYRQDPGLGLRQIYYSMNVEVTDKGDVPEGYKVSRKEKRNFPLILESPSPNQTSLYFCASRRQEVGKLFFGSGTQLSVL.

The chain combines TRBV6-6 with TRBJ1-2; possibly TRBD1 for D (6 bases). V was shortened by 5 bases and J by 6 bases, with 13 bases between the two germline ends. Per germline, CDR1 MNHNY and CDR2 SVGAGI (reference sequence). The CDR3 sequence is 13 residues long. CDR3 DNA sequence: TGTGCCAGCAGTAACGGCAGGGGCCATGGCTACACCTTC. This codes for CASSNGRGHGYTF.

The CDR3 region has the DNA TGTGCCAGCAGCCCCCAGGGGGGTGGGGCCAACGTCCTGACTTTC. Its protein is CASSPQGGGANVLTF. V is TRBV7-2 and J is TRBJ2-6; TRBD1 might be the D (7 bases). This CDR3 is 15 amino acids long. The germline CDR1 and CDR2 sequences are SGHTA and FQGNSA. The V and J ends lost 5 bases and 3 bases respectively, with 11 bases between them.

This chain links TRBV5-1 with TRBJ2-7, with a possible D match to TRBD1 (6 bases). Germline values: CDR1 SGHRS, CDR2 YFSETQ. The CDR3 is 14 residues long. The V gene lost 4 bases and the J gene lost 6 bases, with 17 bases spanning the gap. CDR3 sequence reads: CASSPAVRGPEQYF. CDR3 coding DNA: TGCGCCAGCAGCCCGGCGGTCAGGGGTCCCGAGCAGTACTTC.

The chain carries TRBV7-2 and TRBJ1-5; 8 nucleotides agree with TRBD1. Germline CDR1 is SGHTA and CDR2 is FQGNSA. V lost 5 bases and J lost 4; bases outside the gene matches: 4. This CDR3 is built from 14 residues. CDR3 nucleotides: TGTGCCAGCAGCCCCACAGGGGGGAATCAGCCCCAGCATTTT. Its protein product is CASSPTGGNQPQHF.

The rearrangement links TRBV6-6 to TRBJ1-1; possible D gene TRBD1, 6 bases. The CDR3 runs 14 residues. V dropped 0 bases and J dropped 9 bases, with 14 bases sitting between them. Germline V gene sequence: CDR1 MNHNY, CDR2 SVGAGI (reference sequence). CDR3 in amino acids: CASSYSETGGKAFF. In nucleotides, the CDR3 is TGTGCCAGCAGTTACTCGGAGACAGGCGGAAAAGCTTTCTTT.

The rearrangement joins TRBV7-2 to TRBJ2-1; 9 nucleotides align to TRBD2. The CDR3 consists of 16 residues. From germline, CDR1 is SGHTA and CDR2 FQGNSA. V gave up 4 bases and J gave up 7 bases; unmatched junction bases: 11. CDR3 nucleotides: TGTGCCAGCAGCTCCGTAGCGGGGGCAGCGGGAAATGAGCAGTTCTTC. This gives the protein CASSSVAGAAGNEQFF. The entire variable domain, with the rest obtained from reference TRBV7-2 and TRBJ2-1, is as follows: GAGVSQSPSNKVTEKGKDVELRCDPISGHTALYWYRQSLGQGLEFLIYFQGNSAPDKSGLPSDRFSAERTGGSVSTLTIQRTQQEDSAVYLCASSSVAGAAGNEQFFGPGTRLTVL.

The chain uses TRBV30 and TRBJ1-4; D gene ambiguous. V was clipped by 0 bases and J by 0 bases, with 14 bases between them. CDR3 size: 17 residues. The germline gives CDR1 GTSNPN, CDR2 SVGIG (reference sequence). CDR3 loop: CAWSVSRTYPTNEKLFF. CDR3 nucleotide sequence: TGTGCCTGGAGTGTATCCCGCACTTACCCAACTAATGAAAAACTGTTTTTT. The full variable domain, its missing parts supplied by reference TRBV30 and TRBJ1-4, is SQTIHQWPATLVQPVGSPLSLECTVEGTSNPNLYWYRQAAGRGLQLLFYSVGIGQISSEVPQNLSASRPQDRQFILSSKKLLLSDSGFYLCAWSVSRTYPTNEKLFFGSGTQLSVL.